The source of this T cell receptor (beta chain) is a study of blood T cell repertoires in COVID-19. The wider study: Samples came from the United States, Italy and Spain, spanning acute and convalescent COVID-19. From T cells, B-cell-depleted T cells, or PBMCs came the material, which was cDNA or gDNA.

Per the study methods: Amplification with reference gene primers provided the estimates of nucleated cell counts. Only in-frame clones appear in the TCRdb table, and some are missing; sequencing was by immunoSEQ multiplex PCR. V and J calls and clone size are as listed in that table; D and trimming were resolved from the DNA. The data hold tens of thousands of clones, with roughly nine tenths observed a single time. Seattle participants joined during active infection and were tracked over time. The V gene lost 1 base and the J gene lost 8 bases, with 18 bases spanning the gap. The CDR3 has 16 amino acids. CDR1 is LNHNV, CDR2 YYDKDF, per germline (reference sequence).

The receptor was derived from a woman in her 50s with COVID-19, enrolled during active disease. Sequencing was done on a sample of peripheral blood. The chain joins TRBV15 to TRBJ1-5; maybe TRBD1 (6 bases). The CDR3 is CATSRGGRGGSKPQHF. CDR3 bases: TGTGCCACCAGCAGAGGTGGCAGGGGCGGGAGTAAGCCCCAGCATTTT. Together with reference TRBV15 and TRBJ1-5, the CDR3 gives the full variable domain: DAMVIQNPRYQVTQFGKPVTLSCSQTLNHNVMYWYQQKSSQAPKLLFHYYDKDFNNEADTPDNFQSRRPNTSFCFLDIRSPGLGDTAMYLCATSRGGRGGSKPQHFGDGTRLSIL.